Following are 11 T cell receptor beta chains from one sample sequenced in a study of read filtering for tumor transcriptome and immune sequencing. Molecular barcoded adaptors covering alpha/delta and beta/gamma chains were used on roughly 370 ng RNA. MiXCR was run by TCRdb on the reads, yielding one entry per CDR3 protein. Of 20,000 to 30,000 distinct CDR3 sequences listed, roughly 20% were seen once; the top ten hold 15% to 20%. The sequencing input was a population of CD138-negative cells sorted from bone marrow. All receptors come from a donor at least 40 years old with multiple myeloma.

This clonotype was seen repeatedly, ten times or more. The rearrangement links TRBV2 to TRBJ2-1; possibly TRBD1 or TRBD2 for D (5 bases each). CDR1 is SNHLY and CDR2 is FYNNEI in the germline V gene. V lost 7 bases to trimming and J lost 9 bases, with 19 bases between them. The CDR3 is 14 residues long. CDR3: CASNRDGTRSEQFF. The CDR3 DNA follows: TGTGCCAGCAATCGGGACGGGACCCGAAGTGAGCAGTTCTTC.

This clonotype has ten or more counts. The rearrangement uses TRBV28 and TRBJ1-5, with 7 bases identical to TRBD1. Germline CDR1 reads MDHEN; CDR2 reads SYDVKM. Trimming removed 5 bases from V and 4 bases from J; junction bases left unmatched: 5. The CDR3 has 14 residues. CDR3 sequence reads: CASSRPRGNQPQHF. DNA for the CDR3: TGTGCCAGCAGTCGACCCAGGGGGAATCAGCCCCAGCATTTT.

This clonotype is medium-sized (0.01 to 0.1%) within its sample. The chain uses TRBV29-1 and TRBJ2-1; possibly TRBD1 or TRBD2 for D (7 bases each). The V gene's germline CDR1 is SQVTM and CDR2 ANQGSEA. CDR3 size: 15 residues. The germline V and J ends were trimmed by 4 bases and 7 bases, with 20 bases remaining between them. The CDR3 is CSVVWGEGAANEQFF. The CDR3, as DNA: TGCAGCGTTGTTTGGGGGGAGGGGGCTGCGAATGAGCAGTTCTTC.

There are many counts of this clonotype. For the CDR3, the DNA is TGTGCCAGCTCACGTATCGTTCAGGCCGGCTACACCGGGGAGCTGTTTTTT. Its translation is CASSRIVQAGYTGELFF. The chain joins TRBV18 to TRBJ2-2; D remains unclear. The V and J ends lost 4 bases and 3 bases respectively, with 18 bases between them. CDR1 KGHSH and CDR2 LQKENI come from the germline V gene. The CDR3 sequence is 17 residues long. Drawing the rest from reference TRBV18 and TRBJ2-2, the complete variable domain is NAGVMQNPRHLVRRRGQEARLRCSPMKGHSHVYWYRQLPEEGLKFMVYLQKENIIDESGMPKERFSAEFPKEGPSILRIQQVVRGDSAAYFCASSRIVQAGYTGELFFGEGSRLTVL.

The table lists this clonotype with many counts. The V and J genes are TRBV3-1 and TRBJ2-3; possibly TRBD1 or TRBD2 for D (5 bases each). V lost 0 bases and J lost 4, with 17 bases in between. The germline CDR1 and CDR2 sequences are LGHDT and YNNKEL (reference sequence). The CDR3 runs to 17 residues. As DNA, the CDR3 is TGTGCCAGCAGCCAAGAGTTTATAGGAGTGGGGGCAGATACGCAGTATTTT. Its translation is CASSQEFIGVGADTQYF.

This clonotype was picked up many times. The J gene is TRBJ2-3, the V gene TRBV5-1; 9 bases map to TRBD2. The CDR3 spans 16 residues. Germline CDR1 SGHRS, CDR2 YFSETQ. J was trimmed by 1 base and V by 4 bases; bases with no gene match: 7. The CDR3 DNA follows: TGCGCCAGCAGCCTCCGTAGCGGGAGTGGCACAGATACGCAGTATTTT. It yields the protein CASSLRSGSGTDTQYF. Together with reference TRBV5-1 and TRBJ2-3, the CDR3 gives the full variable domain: KAGVTQTPRYLIKTRGQQVTLSCSPISGHRSVSWYQQTPGQGLQFLFEYFSETQRNKGNFPGRFSGRQFSNSRSEMNVSTLELGDSALYLCASSLRSGSGTDTQYFGPGTRLTVL.

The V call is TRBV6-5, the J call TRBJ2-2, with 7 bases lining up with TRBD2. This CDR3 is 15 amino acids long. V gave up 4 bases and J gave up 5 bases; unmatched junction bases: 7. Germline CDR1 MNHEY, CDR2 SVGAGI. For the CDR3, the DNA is TGTGCCAGCAGTTTGAAAGCGGGAAGTACCGGGGAGCTGTTTTTT. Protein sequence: CASSLKAGSTGELFF.

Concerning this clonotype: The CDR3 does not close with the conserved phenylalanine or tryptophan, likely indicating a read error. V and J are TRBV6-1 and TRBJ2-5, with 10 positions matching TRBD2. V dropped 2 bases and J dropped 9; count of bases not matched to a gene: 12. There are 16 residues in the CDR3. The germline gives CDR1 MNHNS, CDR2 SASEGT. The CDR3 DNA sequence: TGTGCCAGCAGTGAATGGGCTAGCGGGAGTCTCGAGGCCCAGTACTCC. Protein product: CASSEWASGSLEAQYS.

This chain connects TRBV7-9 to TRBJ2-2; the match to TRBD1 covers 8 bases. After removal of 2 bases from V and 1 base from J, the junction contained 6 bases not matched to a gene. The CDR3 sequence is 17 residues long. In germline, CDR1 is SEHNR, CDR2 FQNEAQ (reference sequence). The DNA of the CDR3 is TGTGCCAGCAGCTTAACTGCAGGGGGCGAGAACACCGGGGAGCTGTTTTTT. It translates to CASSLTAGGENTGELFF.

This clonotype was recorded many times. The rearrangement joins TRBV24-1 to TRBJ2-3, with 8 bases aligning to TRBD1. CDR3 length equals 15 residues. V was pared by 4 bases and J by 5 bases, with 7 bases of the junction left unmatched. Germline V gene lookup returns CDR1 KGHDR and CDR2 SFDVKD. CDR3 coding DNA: TGTGCCACCAGTGACCCGGACAGGGAGGAAGATACGCAGTATTTT. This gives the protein CATSDPDREEDTQYF.

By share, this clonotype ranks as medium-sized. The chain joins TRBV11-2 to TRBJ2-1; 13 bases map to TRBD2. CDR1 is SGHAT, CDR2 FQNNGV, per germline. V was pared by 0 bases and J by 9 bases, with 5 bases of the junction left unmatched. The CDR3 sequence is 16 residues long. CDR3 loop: CASSLEWTSGSREQFF. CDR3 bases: TGTGCCAGCAGCTTAGAATGGACTAGCGGGAGCCGTGAGCAGTTCTTC.